The 15 T cell receptor beta chains listed next were all sequenced from one sample in a study of cytomegalovirus exposure and HLA in healthy donors. PCR was performed using 60 Vbeta and 13 Jbeta primers. The method was immunoSEQ multiplex PCR; TCRdb's version includes in-frame clones alone and lacks a portion of them. The data show 150,000 or so clones, about four fifths seen once. Material: PBMCs. These TCRs come from a man younger than 45 in good health and CMV-seronegative.

V and J are TRBV6-1 and TRBJ1-5; 7 bases are shared with TRBD1. The CDR3 loop spans 15 amino acids. Germline V lookup: CDR1 MNHNS, CDR2 SASEGT. The V gene end was trimmed by 6 bases and the J gene end by 4 bases; junction bases not matched to a gene: 9. CDR3 amino acids: CASRHRQGNNQPQHF. In DNA form, the CDR3 reads TGTGCCAGCAGACATCGACAGGGTAATAATCAGCCCCAGCATTTT.

The chain recombines TRBV7-9 with TRBJ2-7; D is possibly TRBD2 (5 bases). V dropped 5 bases and J dropped 8 bases, with 19 bases sitting between them. CDR3 length equals 14 residues. Germline V gene sequence: CDR1 SEHNR, CDR2 FQNEAQ (reference sequence). Here the CDR3 DNA reads TGTGCCAGCAGCCCGGGAAGTGGGAGTACGAAGCAGTACTTC. As protein: CASSPGSGSTKQYF.

The chain combines TRBV28 with TRBJ1-5; the D gene is possibly TRBD1 (6 bases). The CDR3 is 15 residues long. The germline V gene encodes CDR1 MDHEN and CDR2 SYDVKM. V was pared by 9 bases and J by 0 bases, with 15 bases between. The CDR3 nucleotides read TGTGCCAGTAAGGCGGACAGCCATAGCAATCAGCCCCAGCATTTT. Translated: CASKADSHSNQPQHF.

The chain uses TRBV29-1 and TRBJ1-2; possible D gene TRBD1, 5 bases. The CDR3 runs to 11 residues. Germline CDR1 SQVTM, CDR2 ANQGSEA. The CDR3, as DNA: TGCACCGTAAGGGGTTCCTATGGCTACACCTTC. Amino acids: CTVRGSYGYTF.

V usage is TRBV30 and J usage is TRBJ2-7, with a possible D match to TRBD2 (5 bases). The CDR3 runs 13 residues. V shed 3 bases and J shed 5 bases, with 14 bases lying between them. Germline assignment: CDR1 GTSNPN and CDR2 SVGIG (reference sequence). CDR3 sequence: CAWSLGGQDEQYF. In DNA, the CDR3 is TGTGCCTGGAGCCTCGGAGGTCAGGACGAGCAGTACTTC.

V usage is TRBV10-3 and J usage is TRBJ1-2, with 7 bases matching TRBD1. CDR3 length: 14 amino acids. Germline V gene data show CDR1 as ENHRY and CDR2 as SYGVKD. V shed 3 bases, J shed 2 bases, and the junction held 3 bases outside the gene matches. The CDR3 DNA reads TGTGCCATCAGTGACCAGACAGGGAACTATGGCTACACCTTC. Translating gives CAISDQTGNYGYTF.

The genes are TRBV5-1 and TRBJ2-5, with D perhaps TRBD2 (6 bases). TRBJ2-7 explains the end of the DNA better; the J call may be wrong. CDR1 and CDR2 (germline): SGHRS, YFSETQ. The CDR3 runs to 12 residues. The CDR3 loop reads CASREGLSEQYF. For the CDR3, the DNA is TGCGCCAGCAGGGAGGGGTTAAGCGAGCAGTACTTC.

The V call is TRBV5-8, the J call TRBJ1-6; no firm D call. V shed 4 bases and J shed 2 bases, with 13 bases lying between them. The germline CDR1 and CDR2 sequences are SGHTS and YDEGEE. The CDR3 contains 16 residues. Here the CDR3 reads CASSPRRGTYNSPLHF. DNA of the CDR3: TGTGCCAGCAGCCCGAGGCGGGGAACCTATAATTCACCCCTCCACTTT.

The chain combines TRBV10-3 with TRBJ1-6; the match to TRBD1 covers 7 bases. Looked up from germline, CDR1 is ENHRY and CDR2 is SYGVKD. Losses at the gene ends were 11 bases for V and 7 bases for J; bases not matched to a gene: 14. This CDR3 is 15 amino acids long. In nucleotides, the CDR3 is TGTGCCGCTTCCCGGGACAGTCATAAGAATTCACCCCTCCACTTT. This gives the protein CAASRDSHKNSPLHF.

The gene calls are TRBV5-6 and TRBJ2-2, with 14 bases identical to TRBD2. The CDR3 totals 16 residues. CDR1 and CDR2 from the germline V gene are SGHDT and YYEEEE. The J segment lost 7 bases and the V segment lost 4 bases, leaving 6 bases of the junction unmatched. Here the CDR3 reads CASSGTSGSVFGELFF. CDR3 bases: TGTGCCAGCAGCGGGACTAGCGGGAGTGTCTTCGGGGAGCTGTTTTTT.

The rearrangement joins TRBV11-2 to TRBJ1-1; D might be TRBD1 (6 bases). Per the germline V gene, CDR1 is SGHAT and CDR2 is FQNNGV. The V end lost 4 bases, the J end lost 9 bases, and 12 bases lay between the germline ends. The CDR3 sequence is 12 residues long. For the CDR3, the DNA is TGTGCCAGCAGCTGGGGGCAGGGGCAAGCTTTCTTT. Encoded protein: CASSWGQGQAFF.

The chain carries TRBV18 and TRBJ1-6, with 9 bases aligning to TRBD1. Trimming cost V 3 bases and J 5 bases; bases outside gene matches: 2. Germline values: CDR1 KGHSH, CDR2 LQKENI. The CDR3 has 15 amino acids. The CDR3 reads CASSPGQGHNSPLHF. The CDR3 nucleotides are TGTGCCAGCTCACCCGGACAGGGGCATAATTCACCCCTCCACTTT. The full variable domain, its missing parts supplied by reference TRBV18 and TRBJ1-6, is NAGVMQNPRHLVRRRGQEARLRCSPMKGHSHVYWYRQLPEEGLKFMVYLQKENIIDESGMPKERFSAEFPKEGPSILRIQQVVRGDSAAYFCASSPGQGHNSPLHFGNGTRLTVT.

This chain uses TRBV27 with TRBJ2-5; 7 bases match TRBD2. V trimming: 1 base; J trimming: 5 bases; junction bases outside the gene matches: 7. There are 15 residues in the CDR3. From germline, CDR1 is MNHEY and CDR2 SMNVEV (reference sequence). CDR3 sequence: CASSLLGGSAETQYF. CDR3 sequence (DNA): TGTGCCAGCAGTTTATTGGGGGGGTCTGCGGAGACCCAGTACTTC.

The rearrangement joins TRBV6-5 to TRBJ1-5; 7 bases map to TRBD1. The CDR3 sequence is 15 residues long. Germline V gives CDR1 MNHEY, CDR2 SVGAGI. Trimming at V came to 2 bases and at J to 2 bases, leaving 3 bases not matched to a gene. DNA of the CDR3: TGTGCCAGCAGTTACCGACAGGGTGGCAATCAGCCCCAGCATTTT. This codes for CASSYRQGGNQPQHF.

The V and J genes are TRBV10-3 and TRBJ2-7; 7 bases agree with TRBD1. J lost 3 bases, V lost 2 bases, and 4 bases had no gene match. The CDR3 consists of 14 residues. CDR1 is ENHRY and CDR2 is SYGVKD in the germline V gene. This CDR3 reads CAISEVDRRYEQYF. In DNA, the CDR3 is TGTGCCATCAGTGAGGTGGACAGGCGCTACGAGCAGTACTTC.